The source of this T cell receptor beta chain is a study of beta chain features in type 1 diabetes. The overall study: The patient and healthy donor groups were comparable for age, gender and cell yields.

This clone was detected a few times. Its cognate antigen is unknown. The entirety of the isolated RNA underwent reverse transcription, so expressed TCRB transcripts were sequenced. Sequencing used immunoSEQ multiplex PCR; TCRdb keeps in-frame clones, though not all of them. Of hundreds of thousands of clones in the sample, 10% to 15% were seen once. Overall study results and limits: VDJ junctions from patients with type 1 diabetes contained fewer insertions and more deletions. A closer apparent resemblance between naive, central memory and Treg TCRB repertoires was seen in patients than in healthy donors. All four CD4+ subsets from Type 1 diabetes patients carried moderately but significantly shorter TCRB CDR3s.

A CD45RO/CCR7/CD25/CD127/CD95/CD27 panel sorted naive, central memory, regulatory and stem cell-like memory CD4+ cells. The specimen sequenced was naive CD4+ T cells from blood. This clonotype was obtained from a man younger than 30 with type 1 diabetes.

The CDR3 region is CASSPGTTGEKLFF. Written as DNA, the CDR3 is TGTGCCAGCAGCCCCGGAACGACAGGGGAAAAACTGTTTTTT. V gene TRBV9 combines with J gene TRBJ1-4, with TRBD1 identical over 7 bases. The CDR3 consists of 14 residues. V was clipped by 4 bases and J by 8 bases; unmatched bases: 8. Germline V CDR1 and CDR2: SGDLS, YYNGEE.